This T cell receptor beta chain was obtained from a study of blood T cells in healthy people across ages. Study-wide results and limits: A conclusive naive versus antigen-experienced comparison was prevented by the unsorted PBMCs. When one million T cells were used, diversity estimates were thought to be underestimates.

This CDR3 spans 20 amino acids. With respect to this clonotype: Its antigen is still unknown.

PCR was performed a second time for roughly 7 to 11 cycles using a sample-barcoded 5' primer and a J-beta primer mix. TCRdb re-called the 5' RACE reads with MiXCR, one entry per CDR3 protein. There are 1 million or so distinct CDR3 sequences in the sample; 20% to 25% occur only once, and 0.75% lies in the top ten. Healthy Caucasians from Russia aged 6 to 90 served as donors. The same sample was also used in a study of T cells of mothers and their children. According to that study: cDNA was made from all extracted RNA, about 1.4 ug per 15 ul.

The chain couples TRBV21-1 to TRBJ2-2; the D call in the table, TRBD1, was not verified against the DNA. TRBV21-1 is termed a pseudogene. Material for sequencing was blood. This clonotype originated in a girl aged 2 to 10 in good health. The DNA of the CDR3 is TGTGCCAGCAGCAAGTACGAAGAGGAAGCGGGACAGGACAACACCGGGGAGCTGTTTTTT. Residues: CASSKYEEEAGQDNTGELFF.